This T cell receptor beta chain emerged from a study of T cells after yellow fever vaccination. In germline, CDR1 is DFQATT, CDR2 SNEGSKA (reference sequence). Trimming cost V 5 bases and J 9 bases, with 11 bases left between them. The length of the CDR3 is 11 residues. TCRdb reanalysed the 5' RACE reads using MiXCR and keeps one entry per CDR3 protein. There are 400,000 or so distinct CDR3 sequences in the sample; approximately 18% occur only once, and roughly 19% lies in the top ten. This clonotype was observed many times. Its antigen is as yet unknown. Study observations and caveats: The booster response re-showed most primary clones: about 96% CD4, around 85% CD8.

The TCR originated in a man younger than 30 who received the YFV17D yellow fever vaccine. The chain combines TRBV20-1 with TRBJ2-4; D is possibly TRBD1 (5 bases). Specimen: PBMCs, collected before the yellow fever booster vaccination. The CDR3, as DNA: TGCAGTGCTCCCAGGGAAGTCATTCAGTACTTC. This encodes CSAPREVIQYF.